This T cell receptor (beta chain) was captured in a study of blood T cell repertoires in COVID-19. For the study at large: The study drew acute and convalescent COVID-19 samples from the United States, Italy and Spain.

As originally analysed: Quantification of nucleated cells was approximated via reference gene primer amplification. Using immunoSEQ multiplex PCR, the repertoire was profiled, and TCRdb retains in-frame clones only, with some absent. That table is the source of V, J and clone size, and D and trimming were worked out from the DNA. Of 75,000 to 100,000 clones in the sample, approximately 86% were seen once. CDR1 is MDHEN, CDR2 SYDVKM, per germline. The CDR3 length is 13 residues. Trimming cost V 3 bases and J 6 bases, with 9 bases left between them. The chain links TRBV28 to TRBJ1-5; D may be TRBD1 (5 bases). The sequence was obtained from a man older than 75 with acute or convalescent COVID-19. What was sequenced was peripheral blood. The CDR3 region is CASSLGGSQPQHF. CDR3 DNA: TGTGCCAGCAGTTTGGGGGGGAGTCAGCCCCAGCATTTT.